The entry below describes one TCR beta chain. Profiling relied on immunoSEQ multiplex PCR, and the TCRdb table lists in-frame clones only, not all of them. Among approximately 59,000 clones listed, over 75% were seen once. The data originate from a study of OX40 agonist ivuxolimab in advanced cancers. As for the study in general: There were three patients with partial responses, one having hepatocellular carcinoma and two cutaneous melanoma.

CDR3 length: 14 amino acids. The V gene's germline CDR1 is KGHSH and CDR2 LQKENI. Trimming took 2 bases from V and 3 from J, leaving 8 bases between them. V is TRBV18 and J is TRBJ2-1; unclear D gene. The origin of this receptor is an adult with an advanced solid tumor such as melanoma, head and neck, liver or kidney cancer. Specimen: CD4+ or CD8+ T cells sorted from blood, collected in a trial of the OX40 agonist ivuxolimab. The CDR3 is CASSPSGFYNEQFF. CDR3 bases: TGTGCCAGCTCACCAAGTGGTTTCTACAATGAGCAGTTCTTC. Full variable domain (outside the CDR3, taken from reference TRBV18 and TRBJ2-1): NAGVMQNPRHLVRRRGQEARLRCSPMKGHSHVYWYRQLPEEGLKFMVYLQKENIIDESGMPKERFSAEFPKEGPSILRIQQVVRGDSAAYFCASSPSGFYNEQFFGPGTRLTVL.